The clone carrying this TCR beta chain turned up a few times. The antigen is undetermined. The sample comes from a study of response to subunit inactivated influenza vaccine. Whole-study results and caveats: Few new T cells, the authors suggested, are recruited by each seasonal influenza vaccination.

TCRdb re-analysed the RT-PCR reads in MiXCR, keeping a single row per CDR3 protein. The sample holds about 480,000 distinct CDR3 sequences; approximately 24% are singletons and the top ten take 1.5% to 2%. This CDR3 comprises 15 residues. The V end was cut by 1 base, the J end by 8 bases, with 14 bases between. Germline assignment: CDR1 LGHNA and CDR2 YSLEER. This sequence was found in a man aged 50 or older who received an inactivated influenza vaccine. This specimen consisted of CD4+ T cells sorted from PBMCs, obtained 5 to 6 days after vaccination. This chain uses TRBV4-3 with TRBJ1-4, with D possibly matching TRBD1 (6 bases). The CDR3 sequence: CASSQVQGHKEKLFF. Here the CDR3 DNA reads TGCGCCAGCAGCCAAGTGCAGGGGCATAAGGAAAAACTGTTTTTT.